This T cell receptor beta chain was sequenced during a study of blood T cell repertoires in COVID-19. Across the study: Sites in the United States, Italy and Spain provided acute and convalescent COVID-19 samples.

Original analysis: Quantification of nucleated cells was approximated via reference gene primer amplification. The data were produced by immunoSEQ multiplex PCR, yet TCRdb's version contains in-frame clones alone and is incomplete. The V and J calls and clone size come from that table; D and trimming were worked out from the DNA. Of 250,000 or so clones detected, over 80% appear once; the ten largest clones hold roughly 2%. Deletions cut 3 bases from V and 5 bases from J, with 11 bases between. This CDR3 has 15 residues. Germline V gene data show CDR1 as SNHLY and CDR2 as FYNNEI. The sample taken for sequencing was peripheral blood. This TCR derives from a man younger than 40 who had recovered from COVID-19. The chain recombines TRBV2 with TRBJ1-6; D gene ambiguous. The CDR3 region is CASSEEGVDNSPLHF. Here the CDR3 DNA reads TGTGCCAGCAGTGAGGAGGGAGTTGATAATTCACCCCTCCACTTT.